Described below is a single TCR beta chain sequence and its context. Antigen specificity is unknown. In the authors' methods: Between-group CDR3 differences, defined by clinicopathological status, yielded a distant-metastasis classifier for papillary thyroid cancer. From the PCR reads, TCRdb re-called clones with MiXCR. The V and J calls were determined by TCRdb, not by the authors. The data show approximately 29,000 clones, about 30% seen once. These data are taken from a study of metastatic and nonmetastatic thyroid tumors. Trimming cost V 4 bases and J 3 bases; bases outside gene matches: 4. The CDR3 extends over 14 amino acids. Germline lookup yields CDR1 SGHRS and CDR2 YFSETQ. General observations from the study: According to reports, the diversity of TCR beta was significantly higher in malignant thyroid tumors than in benign nodules, and this held in both blood and tumor samples.

Every patient underwent thyroid surgery untreated. What was sequenced was blood. The TCR was taken from a female donor with papillary thyroid cancer or a benign thyroid nodule (not recorded which). Some clones in this sample may be carry-over from other donors' samples. The chain carries TRBV5-1 and TRBJ1-2; 9 nucleotides agree with TRBD1. CDR3 amino acids: CASSLGQGDYGYTF. CDR3 DNA: TGCGCCAGCAGCCTGGGACAGGGAGACTATGGCTACACCTTC. Based on the CDR3 plus reference TRBV5-1 and TRBJ1-2, the full variable domain is KAGVTQTPRYLIKTRGQQVTLSCSPISGHRSVSWYQQTPGQGLQFLFEYFSETQRNKGNFPGRFSGRQFSNSRSEMNVSTLELGDSALYLCASSLGQGDYGYTFGSGTRLTVV.